Described below is a single T cell receptor (beta chain) sequence and its context. Germline CDR1 and CDR2: SGHRS and YFSETQ. CDR3 length equals 15 residues. V lost 0 bases and J 6 bases, leaving 13 bases between the germline ends. This entry belongs to a study of cytomegalovirus exposure and HLA in healthy donors. Across the whole study: HLA-typed donors were the source of about 81 million unique TCRs held in an early data release.

Although they were nominally healthy when sampled, donors likely had unrecorded immune exposures. Primers: 60 Vbeta forward and 13 Jbeta reverse. Method: immunoSEQ multiplex PCR; TCRdb's copy keeps in-frame clones and lacks some. The repertoire holds under 150,000 clones, with around 82% as singletons. What was sequenced was PBMCs. This TCR was recovered from a boy between 10 and 17 years old in good health and CMV-seronegative. This chain connects TRBV5-1 to TRBJ2-1, with D possibly matching TRBD1 (6 bases). The CDR3 nucleotides are TGCGCCAGCAGCTTGGCACAGGGCAAGATCAATGAGCAGTTCTTC. This encodes CASSLAQGKINEQFF.